Listed below are T cell receptor beta chains from one sample, sequenced in a study of blood T cell repertoires in COVID-19. Produced via immunoSEQ multiplex PCR; TCRdb's table is partial and in-frame only. The sample lists 200,000 to 300,000 clones; about 89% were seen once. The sequenced sample consisted of peripheral blood. The receptors shown here come from a woman aged 55-70 years who had recovered from COVID-19. CDR3s include the opening cysteine and the closing phenylalanine or tryptophan. Size is stated for part of the rows, as once, few or many counts, or as a class when the clone is expanded.

TRBJ2-1,NA,TRBV2,CASSVAGWDIEQFF
TRBJ2-1,NA,TRBV6-6,CASSYQVLGNEQFF
TRBJ2-5,once,TRBV28,CASRPTSPPETQYF
TRBJ2-2,NA,TRBV6-5,CASSRRGVAGELFF
TRBJ2-1,NA,TRBV28,CASSFIPSYNEQFF
TRBJ2-3,NA,TRBV7-5,CASSRQSPTDTQYF
TRBJ1-5,NA,TRBV19,CASSIRTEAYSNQPQHF
TRBJ2-7,NA,TRBV5-1,CASRATPGYEQYF
TRBJ2-5,NA,TRBV7-2,CASSLATGAVETQYF
TRBJ2-3,few,TRBV14,CASSRQGIPDTQYF
TRBJ2-7,NA,TRBV7-9,CASSRSRDRGSYEQYF
TRBJ1-5,NA,TRBV7-2,CASSLQGGSDQPQHF
TRBJ2-3,once,TRBV5-4,CASSLVPTDTQYF
TRBJ1-1,NA,TRBV7-8,CASSLARGGIYTEAFF
TRBJ1-3,NA,TRBV5-1,CASRLGQGAGNTIYF
TRBJ2-5,NA,TRBV25-1,CASTSEGAAQYF
TRBJ1-1,NA,TRBV15,CATSREGRSEAFF
TRBJ2-3,NA,TRBV27,CASSFDGTGADSDTQYF
TRBJ1-2,NA,TRBV6-5,CASKKSRVLGGGYTF
TRBJ1-2,NA,TRBV28,CASNYGSGEGAYGYTF
TRBJ2-1,NA,TRBV5-1,CASSLMGDSYNEQFF
TRBJ2-7,NA,TRBV15,CATSRSNRGSYEQYF
TRBJ1-2,NA,TRBV7-2,CASSLGQGNYGYTF
TRBJ2-1,NA,TRBV11-2,CASSPVVQGLNEQFF
TRBJ1-2,NA,TRBV11-2,CASSPGGDLGGYTF
TRBJ1-6,once,TRBV12-3/TRBV12-4,CASSSLLPLHF
TRBJ1-1,NA,TRBV7-6,CASSFPGPPSGAEAFF
TRBJ1-4,NA,TRBV6-5,CASLFGRGEKLFF
TRBJ1-6,NA,TRBV9,CASSVGQGYSPLHF
TRBJ1-4,NA,TRBV4-3,CASSQDVGARGEKLFF
TRBJ2-1,many,TRBV7-7,CASSPVAGGNNEQFF
TRBJ1-2,NA,TRBV7-2,CASSLEGAIYGYTF
TRBJ2-3,NA,TRBV5-4,CASSSTSGGNTQYF
TRBJ2-1,NA,TRBV5-1,CASSLGSSSYNEQFF
TRBJ1-1,NA,TRBV19,CASSEDRDMNTEAFF
TRBJ1-1,NA,TRBV29-1,CSVAWEEAFF
TRBJ2-7,once,TRBV6-5,CASSYSNSPLKHEQYF
TRBJ1-1,NA,TRBV7-2,CASNQGWNTEAFF
TRBJ2-5,NA,TRBV20-1,CSAVRGETQYF
TRBJ2-5,NA,TRBV5-1,CASSLLGGAQETQYF
TRBJ2-3,NA,TRBV2,CASSDISTDTQYF
TRBJ1-5,NA,TRBV4-3,CASSSGQPNQPQHF
TRBJ2-7,NA,TRBV5-1,CASSLALTSSYEQYF
TRBJ1-4,NA,TRBV5-1,CASSLMGAGEKLFF
TRBJ2-4,few,TRBV29-1,CSVEGAVDAGGNF
TRBJ1-5,NA,TRBV19,CASSITGVSNQPQHF
TRBJ2-5,NA,TRBV2,CASSVQDLRGETQYF
TRBJ2-2,NA,TRBV21-1,CASSKGVGDRYTGELFF
TRBJ1-1,NA,TRBV9,CASSVGGGPQNTEAFF
TRBJ2-3,few,TRBV27,CASSRAGTSETTDTQYF
TRBJ2-1,NA,TRBV2,CASRGPSGGPTSDEQFF
TRBJ2-6,NA,TRBV7-3,CASGYQDSGANVLTF
TRBJ2-1,few,TRBV2,CASSSGGEYNEQFF